The next 29 T cell receptor beta chains were all read from a single sample in a study of cytomegalovirus exposure and HLA in healthy donors. With 60 Vbeta and 13 Jbeta primers, the PCR was carried out. Generated by immunoSEQ multiplex PCR, the TCRdb table keeps only in-frame clones and is missing some. The repertoire holds around 80,000 clones, with about 78% as singletons. Sequencing used PBMCs. Receptors originate from a man aged 40-49 years in good health and CMV-seronegative.

This clone was observed a single time. The CDR3 nucleotides are TGTGCCAGCAGGGGACAGGGGTTCTCCGATAGCAATCAGCCCCAGCATTTT. Encoded protein: CASRGQGFSDSNQPQHF. The V call is TRBV27, the J call TRBJ1-5; TRBD1 agrees at 10 bases. V lost 6 bases to trimming and J lost 0 bases; unmatched junction nucleotides: 8. CDR1 is MNHEY and CDR2 is SMNVEV in the germline V gene (reference sequence). This CDR3 is 17 amino acids long.

This clone was counted a single time. The chain joins TRBV18 to TRBJ1-5; 8 bases agree with TRBD1. The CDR3 length is 15 residues. The V gene's germline CDR1 is KGHSH and CDR2 LQKENI. The ends lost 5 bases at V and 6 bases at J; junction bases unmatched: 9. The CDR3 region has the DNA TGTGCCAGCTCAACTGACAGGGGAGGGGGTCAGCCCCAGCATTTT. Translated: CASSTDRGGGQPQHF. Looking up the rest from reference TRBV18 and TRBJ1-5 gives the full variable domain: NAGVMQNPRHLVRRRGQEARLRCSPMKGHSHVYWYRQLPEEGLKFMVYLQKENIIDESGMPKERFSAEFPKEGPSILRIQQVVRGDSAAYFCASSTDRGGGQPQHFGDGTRLSIL.

This clone turned up a few times. The chain couples TRBV6-5 to TRBJ2-7, with 10 positions matching TRBD2. Germline lookup yields CDR1 MNHEY and CDR2 SVGAGI. This CDR3 contains 16 residues. Trimming removed 0 bases from V and 5 bases from J; junction bases left unmatched: 7. The CDR3 nucleotides read TGTGCCAGCAGTTACTCATGGGCTAGCGGGAGCAACGAGCAGTACTTC. The encoded protein is CASSYSWASGSNEQYF.

This clone was counted a few times. V usage is TRBV6-4 and J usage is TRBJ2-3, with a tentative D call TRBD2 (6 bases). The V end was cut by 3 bases, the J end by 2 bases, with 9 bases between. The CDR3 is made up of 14 amino acids. The germline V gene encodes CDR1 MRHNA and CDR2 SNTAGT. The CDR3 nucleotides are TGTGCCAGCAGTGAGGGACTTGACACAGATACGCAGTATTTT. This encodes CASSEGLDTDTQYF.

This sequence joins TRBV6-6 and TRBJ1-2; TRBD1 might be the D (6 bases). Germline CDR1 and CDR2: MNHNY and SVGAGI (reference sequence). This CDR3 is 15 amino acids long. With 4 bases removed from V and 2 bases from J, the gap between germline ends came to 14 bases. The CDR3 DNA is TGTGCCAGCAGTTCCCGGACAGACGGGAACTATGGCTACACCTTC. It yields the protein CASSSRTDGNYGYTF.

V and J are TRBV5-6 and TRBJ2-3, with no clear D. Germline CDR1 and CDR2: SGHDT and YYEEEE. The V end lost 1 base, the J end lost 10 bases, and 10 bases lay between the germline ends. This CDR3 has 12 amino acids. CDR3 sequence (DNA): TGTGCCAGCAGCTTGACCGAGGCCTCGCAGTATTTT. It specifies CASSLTEASQYF.

The chain carries TRBV6-5 and TRBJ2-1; TRBD2 aligns across 12 bases. Germline CDR1 is MNHEY and CDR2 is SVGAGI. CDR3 length: 14 residues. Losses at the gene ends were 7 bases for V and 9 bases for J; bases not matched to a gene: 7. The CDR3, as DNA: TGTGCCAGCACGACTAGCGGGAGAGGCAGTGAGCAGTTCTTC. Encoded protein: CASTTSGRGSEQFF.

V usage is TRBV5-1 and J usage is TRBJ2-1, with 11 bases identical to TRBD2. The V segment lost 4 bases and the J segment 4 bases; nucleotides outside the gene matches: 10. This CDR3 region has 17 residues. Germline loops: CDR1 SGHRS, CDR2 YFSETQ. CDR3 DNA sequence: TGCGCCAGCAGCCCCTGGACTAGCGGGCGTGATTACAATGAGCAGTTCTTC. This codes for CASSPWTSGRDYNEQFF.

The CDR3 region has the DNA TGTGCCAGCTCCCCGGAGGGGGGGGGCAATGAGCAGTTCTTC. Translated: CASSPEGGGNEQFF. The chain carries TRBV9 and TRBJ2-1; a weak D match, TRBD2 (7 bases). The CDR3 covers 14 residues. In germline, CDR1 is SGDLS, CDR2 YYNGEE. Trimming pared 7 bases from V and 6 bases from J, leaving 17 bases between.

The rearrangement links TRBV11-3 to TRBJ2-1; weak D call: TRBD2 (5 bases). The CDR3 is made up of 13 amino acids. The germline V gene encodes CDR1 SGHNT and CDR2 YENEEA. Trimming took off 5 bases at V and 8 bases at J, with 13 bases between the two ends. CDR3 amino acids: CASSLTIMHEQFF. CDR3 bases: TGTGCCAGCAGCCTGACTATAATGCATGAGCAGTTCTTC. The variable domain in full, with the rest retrieved from reference TRBV11-3 and TRBJ2-1, is EAGVVQSPRYKIIEKKQPVAFWCNPISGHNTLYWYLQNLGQGPELLIRYENEEAVDDSQLPKDRFSAERLKGVDSTLKIQPAELGDSAVYLCASSLTIMHEQFFGPGTRLTVL.

This chain joins TRBV7-2 and TRBJ2-2; TRBD1 matches at 9 bases. This CDR3 spans 16 amino acids. The germline V gene has CDR1 SGHTA and CDR2 FQGNSA. The V and J ends lost 6 bases and 1 base, in that order; junction bases with no gene match: 6. The CDR3 reads CASRAPGQGNTGELFF. The CDR3 DNA sequence: TGTGCCAGCAGGGCGCCGGGACAGGGGAACACCGGGGAGCTGTTTTTT.

This clone came up once. This chain joins TRBV4-1 and TRBJ2-2; the D gene is possibly TRBD2 (6 bases). The V end lost 1 base, the J end lost 0 bases, and 12 bases lay between the germline ends. Per the germline V gene, CDR1 is MGHRA and CDR2 is YSYEKL. The CDR3 spans 17 residues. The CDR3 coding sequence is TGCGCCAGCAGCCAAGCCCCAGCGGGTACGAACACCGGGGAGCTGTTTTTT. Its translation is CASSQAPAGTNTGELFF.

The gene calls are TRBV27 and TRBJ2-5; 10 bases align to TRBD1. Trimming took 8 bases from V and 7 from J; bases not matched to a gene: 10. The CDR3 covers 14 residues. CDR1 and CDR2 from the germline V gene are MNHEY and SMNVEV (reference sequence). The CDR3 coding sequence is TGTGCCAGCGCGTACAGACAGGGGGCAGGGACCCAGTACTTC. Protein: CASAYRQGAGTQYF.

The chain combines TRBV11-2 with TRBJ2-7, with TRBD2 as a possible D gene (5 bases). CDR1 SGHAT and CDR2 FQNNGV come from the germline V gene. The CDR3 spans 15 residues. Between the trimmed V and J ends, which lost 6 bases and 2 bases, there was a span of 17 bases. The CDR3 is CASRSAGLFPYEQYF. The CDR3 coding sequence is TGTGCCAGCAGGTCGGCGGGTCTTTTCCCCTACGAGCAGTACTTC.

The rearrangement joins TRBV2 to TRBJ2-5, with TRBD1 matching 10 bases. V dropped 4 bases and J dropped 4; count of bases not matched to a gene: 3. The germline V gene encodes CDR1 SNHLY and CDR2 FYNNEI. This CDR3 is built from 14 residues. Here the CDR3 DNA reads TGTGCCAGCAGTGGGAGACAGGGGGCAGAGACCCAGTACTTC. It encodes CASSGRQGAETQYF.

The chain is built from TRBV7-3 and TRBJ2-3; a weak D match, TRBD2 (5 bases). V lost 1 base and J 0 bases, leaving 8 bases between the germline ends. The germline V gene encodes CDR1 SGHTA and CDR2 FQGTGA. This CDR3 is 15 amino acids long. The CDR3, as DNA: TGTGCCAGCAGCTTAAGTCCGGGAAGCACAGATACGCAGTATTTT. As protein: CASSLSPGSTDTQYF.

This clone was picked up a small number of times. This chain joins TRBV29-1 and TRBJ1-2, with no clear D. The CDR3 extends over 13 amino acids. The germline V gene encodes CDR1 SQVTM and CDR2 ANQGSEA. The germline V and J ends were trimmed by 1 base and 4 bases, with 10 bases remaining between them. CDR3 sequence reads: CSVEGGGSYGYTF. As DNA, the CDR3 is TGCAGCGTTGAAGGGGGAGGGAGCTATGGCTACACCTTC.

This chain joins TRBV20-1 and TRBJ1-2; 7 bases are a match to TRBD1. In germline, CDR1 is DFQATT, CDR2 SNEGSKA (reference sequence). The CDR3 runs to 11 residues. The V and J ends lost 7 bases and 8 bases, in that order; junction bases with no gene match: 7. CDR3: CSVSRGKGYTF. DNA of the CDR3: TGCAGTGTTAGCAGGGGGAAGGGCTACACCTTC.

The rearrangement links TRBV28 to TRBJ1-5, with 7 bases identical to TRBD1. The CDR3 sequence is 15 residues long. The V gene end was trimmed by 2 bases and the J gene end by 3 bases; junction bases not matched to a gene: 4. From germline, CDR1 is MDHEN and CDR2 SYDVKM. This CDR3 is CASSLDDRVNQPQHF. The CDR3 nucleotides are TGTGCCAGCAGTTTAGACGACAGGGTCAATCAGCCCCAGCATTTT.

This CDR3 is CASSAGQGNEKLFF. DNA of the CDR3: TGTGCCAGCAGCGCGGGACAGGGAAACGAAAAACTGTTTTTT. The chain links TRBV5-4 to TRBJ1-4; 9 bases line up with TRBD1. The CDR3 contains 14 residues. Germline V gene sequence: CDR1 SGHNT, CDR2 YYREEE (reference sequence). Unmatched junction bases numbered 6, after V lost 4 bases and J lost 8 bases. The whole variable domain, filled in from reference TRBV5-4 and TRBJ1-4, reads ETGVTQSPTHLIKTRGQQVTLRCSSQSGHNTVSWYQQALGQGPQFIFQYYREEENGRGNFPPRFSGLQFPNYSSELNVNALELDDSALYLCASSAGQGNEKLFFGSGTQLSVL.

The chain links TRBV5-1 to TRBJ2-7; D gene uncertain. The CDR3 sequence is 13 residues long. V lost 6 bases to trimming and J lost 2 bases, with 12 bases between them. The V gene's germline CDR1 is SGHRS and CDR2 YFSETQ. The chain's CDR3 is CASNETPAYEQYF. Written as DNA, the CDR3 is TGCGCCAGCAACGAGACACCAGCCTACGAGCAGTACTTC.

This clone came up once. The CDR3 region has the DNA TGTGCCAGCAGCTCTTGGAGACTAGCGGCCACAGATACGCAGTATTTT. As protein: CASSSWRLAATDTQYF. The rearrangement uses TRBV11-2 and TRBJ2-3; 9 nucleotides match TRBD2. The germline V gene encodes CDR1 SGHAT and CDR2 FQNNGV. J gave up 2 bases and V 4 bases, and 7 bases lay outside the gene matches. This CDR3 has 16 residues.

This chain uses TRBV6-5 with TRBJ2-3; D gene uncertain. The CDR3 covers 15 residues. Germline lookup yields CDR1 MNHEY and CDR2 SVGAGI. Trimming shortened V by 4 bases and J by 0 bases, and 11 bases separated the two germline ends. CDR3 bases: TGTGCCAGCAGTTTCGTGGCGCGGAGCACAGATACGCAGTATTTT. Protein product: CASSFVARSTDTQYF.

This clone has just one count. This sample also contains other DNA sequences that code for the same CDR3. The J gene is TRBJ2-7, the V gene TRBV2; 7 nucleotides match TRBD2. Trimming cost V 4 bases and J 0 bases; bases outside gene matches: 3. CDR3 length equals 14 residues. Germline CDR1 reads SNHLY; CDR2 reads FYNNEI. This CDR3 reads CASSGGGSSYEQYF. The DNA for the CDR3 is TGTGCCAGCAGTGGGGGGGGGAGCTCCTACGAGCAGTACTTC.

This sequence joins TRBV15 and TRBJ1-2; TRBD1 agrees at 10 bases. Germline V gives CDR1 LNHNV, CDR2 YYDKDF (reference sequence). V shed 5 bases and J 4 bases; nucleotides not matched to a gene: 1. This CDR3 spans 13 amino acids. This chain's CDR3 is CATSGDRGYGYTF. The CDR3 coding sequence is TGTGCCACCAGCGGGGACAGGGGCTATGGCTACACCTTC.

J is TRBJ2-7 and V is TRBV2; weak D call: TRBD2 (5 bases). V was cut by 8 bases and J by 4 bases, with 9 bases left in between. The CDR3 contains 11 residues. Germline assignment: CDR1 SNHLY and CDR2 FYNNEI. The CDR3 DNA sequence: TGTGCCAGCGGGAGCCAGTACGAGCAGTACTTC. This translates into CASGSQYEQYF.

The count of this clone is one. The chain employs TRBV7-9 and TRBJ2-7, with D uncertain. The V and J ends lost 2 bases and 0 bases respectively, with 11 bases between them. The CDR3 runs to 15 residues. Per germline, CDR1 SEHNR and CDR2 FQNEAQ (reference sequence). This CDR3 reads CASSLSPPTSYEQYF. CDR3 in DNA: TGTGCCAGCAGCTTATCGCCCCCTACCTCCTACGAGCAGTACTTC.

The rearrangement links TRBV15 to TRBJ2-3; no definite D call. CDR1 is LNHNV and CDR2 is YYDKDF in the germline V gene (reference sequence). V shed 0 bases and J shed 5 bases, with 12 bases lying between them. The CDR3 is 15 residues long. The CDR3 region has the DNA TGTGCCACCAGCAGAGATGGTCATCACGGAGATACGCAGTATTTT. As protein: CATSRDGHHGDTQYF.

In this sample, this clone turned up once. This sequence joins TRBV6-1 and TRBJ1-5; D unclear. The length of the CDR3 is 15 residues. Trimming removed 0 bases at V and 7 bases at J, with 13 bases between. Germline-derived CDR1 and CDR2 are MNHNS and SASEGT. DNA for the CDR3: TGTGCCAGCAGTGAAGCAACCCCTTGGAGGCAGCCCCAGCATTTT. Its translation is CASSEATPWRQPQHF.